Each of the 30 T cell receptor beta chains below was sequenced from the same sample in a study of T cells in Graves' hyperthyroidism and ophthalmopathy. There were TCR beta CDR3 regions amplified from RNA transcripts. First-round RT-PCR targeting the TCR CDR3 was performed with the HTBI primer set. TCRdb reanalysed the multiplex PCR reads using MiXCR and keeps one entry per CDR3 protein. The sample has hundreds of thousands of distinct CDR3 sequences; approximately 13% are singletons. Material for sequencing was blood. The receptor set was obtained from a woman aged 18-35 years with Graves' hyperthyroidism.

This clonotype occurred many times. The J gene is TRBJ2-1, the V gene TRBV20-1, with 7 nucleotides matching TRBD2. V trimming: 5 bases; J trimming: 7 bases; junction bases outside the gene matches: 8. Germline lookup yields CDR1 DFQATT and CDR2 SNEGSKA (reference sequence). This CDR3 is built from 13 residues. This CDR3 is CSAVGGIPNEQFF. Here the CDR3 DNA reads TGCAGTGCTGTCGGGGGGATCCCAAATGAGCAGTTCTTC.

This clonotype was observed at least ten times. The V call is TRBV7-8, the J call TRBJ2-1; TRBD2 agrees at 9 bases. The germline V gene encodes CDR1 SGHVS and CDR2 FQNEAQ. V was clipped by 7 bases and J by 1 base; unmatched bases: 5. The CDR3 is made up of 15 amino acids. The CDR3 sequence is CASTLTSGSYNEQFF. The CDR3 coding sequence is TGTGCCAGCACCCTGACTAGCGGATCCTACAATGAGCAGTTCTTC.

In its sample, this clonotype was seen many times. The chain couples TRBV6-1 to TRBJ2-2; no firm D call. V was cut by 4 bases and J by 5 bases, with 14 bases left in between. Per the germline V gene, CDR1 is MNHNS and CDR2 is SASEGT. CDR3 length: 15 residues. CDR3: CASSVGSLLTGELFF. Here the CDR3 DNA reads TGTGCCAGCAGTGTTGGCAGCCTCTTAACCGGGGAGCTGTTTTTT.

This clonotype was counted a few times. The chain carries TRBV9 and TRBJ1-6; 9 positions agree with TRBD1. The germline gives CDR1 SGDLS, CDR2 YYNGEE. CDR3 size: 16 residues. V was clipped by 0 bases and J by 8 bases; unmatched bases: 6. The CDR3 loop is CASSVGRDRADSPLHF. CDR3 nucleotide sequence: TGTGCCAGCAGCGTAGGCCGGGACAGGGCCGATTCACCCCTCCACTTT.

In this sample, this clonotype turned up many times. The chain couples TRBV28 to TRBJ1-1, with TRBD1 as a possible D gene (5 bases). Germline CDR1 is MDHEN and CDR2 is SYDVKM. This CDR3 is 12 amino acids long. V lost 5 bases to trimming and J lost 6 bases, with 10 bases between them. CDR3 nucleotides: TGTGCCAGCAGTGTACAGGAATCTGAAGCTTTCTTT. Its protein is CASSVQESEAFF.

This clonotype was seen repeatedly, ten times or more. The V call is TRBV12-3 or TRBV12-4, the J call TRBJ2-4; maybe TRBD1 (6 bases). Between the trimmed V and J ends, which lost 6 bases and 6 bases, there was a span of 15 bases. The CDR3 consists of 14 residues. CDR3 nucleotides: TGTGCCAGCAGCCCGGGGACATATGGAAACATTCAGTACTTC. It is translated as CASSPGTYGNIQYF.

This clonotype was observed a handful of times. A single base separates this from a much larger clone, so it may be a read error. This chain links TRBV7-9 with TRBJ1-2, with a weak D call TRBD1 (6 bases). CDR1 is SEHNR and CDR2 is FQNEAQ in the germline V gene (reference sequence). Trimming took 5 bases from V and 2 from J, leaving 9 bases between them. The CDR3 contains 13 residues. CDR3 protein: CASSQRGNYGYTF. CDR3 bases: TGTGCCAGCAGCCAGAGGGGGAACTATGGCTACACCTTC.

The CDR3 DNA sequence: TGCAGTGCTCAAGGACAGGCACGAGTTGGCTACACCTTC. This encodes CSAQGQARVGYTF. The chain has TRBV20-1 and TRBJ1-2, with 7 bases matching TRBD1. V lost 5 bases and J lost 7; bases outside the gene matches: 10. The germline V gene encodes CDR1 DFQATT and CDR2 SNEGSKA (reference sequence). The CDR3 has 13 residues.

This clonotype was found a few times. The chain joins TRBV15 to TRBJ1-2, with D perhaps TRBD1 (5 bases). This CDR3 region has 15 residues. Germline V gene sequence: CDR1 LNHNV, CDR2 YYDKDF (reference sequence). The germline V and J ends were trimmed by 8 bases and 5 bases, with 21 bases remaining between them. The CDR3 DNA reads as TGTGCCACCGCGGTAGGAGGGGCGAGGTGGTATGGCTACACCTTC. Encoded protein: CATAVGGARWYGYTF.

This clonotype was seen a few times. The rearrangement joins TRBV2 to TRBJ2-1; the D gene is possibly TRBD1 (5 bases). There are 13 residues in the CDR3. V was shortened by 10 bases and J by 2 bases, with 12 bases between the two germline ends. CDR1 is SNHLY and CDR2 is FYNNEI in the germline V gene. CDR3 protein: CATALDTYNEQFF. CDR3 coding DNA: TGTGCCACCGCGCTGGACACCTACAATGAGCAGTTCTTC.

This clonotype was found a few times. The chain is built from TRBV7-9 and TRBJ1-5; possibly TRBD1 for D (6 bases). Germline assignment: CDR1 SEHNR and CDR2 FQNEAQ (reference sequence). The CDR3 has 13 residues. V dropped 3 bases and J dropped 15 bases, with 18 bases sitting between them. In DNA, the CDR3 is TGTGCCAGCAGCTTGGGTGGGGGCCCGCCATGGCATTTT. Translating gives CASSLGGGPPWHF.

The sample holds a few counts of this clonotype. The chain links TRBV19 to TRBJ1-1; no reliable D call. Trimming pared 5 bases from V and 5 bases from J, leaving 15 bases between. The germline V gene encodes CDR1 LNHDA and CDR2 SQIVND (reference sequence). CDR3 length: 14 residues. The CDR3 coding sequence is TGTGCCAGTAGTGCTCAGACGAAGCTTACTGAAGCTTTCTTT. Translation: CASSAQTKLTEAFF.

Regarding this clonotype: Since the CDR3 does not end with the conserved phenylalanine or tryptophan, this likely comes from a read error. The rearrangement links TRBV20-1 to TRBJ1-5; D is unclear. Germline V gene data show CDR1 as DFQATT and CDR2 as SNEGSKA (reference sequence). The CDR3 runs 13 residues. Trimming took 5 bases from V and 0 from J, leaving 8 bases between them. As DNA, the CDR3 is TGCAGTGCTGGCGGGGATAGCAATCAGCCCCAGCATTAT. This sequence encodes CSAGGDSNQPQHY.

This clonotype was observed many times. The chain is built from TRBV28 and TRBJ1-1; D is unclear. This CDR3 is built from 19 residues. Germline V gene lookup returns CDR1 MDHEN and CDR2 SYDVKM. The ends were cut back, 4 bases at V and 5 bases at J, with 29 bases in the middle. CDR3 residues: CASSSVYPDPSKGGTEAFF. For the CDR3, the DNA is TGTGCCAGCAGTTCGGTCTATCCAGACCCCTCTAAGGGAGGGACTGAAGCTTTCTTT.

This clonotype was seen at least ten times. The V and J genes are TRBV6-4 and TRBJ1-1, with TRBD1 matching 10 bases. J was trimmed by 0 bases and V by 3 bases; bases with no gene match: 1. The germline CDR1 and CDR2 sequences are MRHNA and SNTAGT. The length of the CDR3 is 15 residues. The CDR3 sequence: CASSEGTGVNTEAFF. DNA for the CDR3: TGTGCCAGCAGTGAGGGGACAGGGGTGAACACTGAAGCTTTCTTT.

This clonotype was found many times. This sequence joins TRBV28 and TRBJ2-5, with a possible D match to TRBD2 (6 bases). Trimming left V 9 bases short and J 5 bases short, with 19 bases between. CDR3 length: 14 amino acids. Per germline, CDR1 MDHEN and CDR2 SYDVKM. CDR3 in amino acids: CARGGAGPWETQYF. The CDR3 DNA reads TGTGCCAGGGGCGGGGCAGGGCCCTGGGAGACCCAGTACTTC.

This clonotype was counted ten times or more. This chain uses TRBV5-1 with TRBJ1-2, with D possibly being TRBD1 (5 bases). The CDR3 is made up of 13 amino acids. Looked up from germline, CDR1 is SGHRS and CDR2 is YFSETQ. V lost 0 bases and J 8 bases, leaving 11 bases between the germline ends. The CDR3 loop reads CASSLAGRGGYTF. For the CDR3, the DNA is TGCGCCAGCAGCTTGGCGGGACGCGGGGGCTACACCTTC.

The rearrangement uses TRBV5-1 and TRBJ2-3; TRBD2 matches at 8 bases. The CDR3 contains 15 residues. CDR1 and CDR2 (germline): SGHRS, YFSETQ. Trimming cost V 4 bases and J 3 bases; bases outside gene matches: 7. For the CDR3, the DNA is TGCGCCAGCAGCAACCCTAGCGGGCAGACAGATACGCAGTATTTT. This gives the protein CASSNPSGQTDTQYF.

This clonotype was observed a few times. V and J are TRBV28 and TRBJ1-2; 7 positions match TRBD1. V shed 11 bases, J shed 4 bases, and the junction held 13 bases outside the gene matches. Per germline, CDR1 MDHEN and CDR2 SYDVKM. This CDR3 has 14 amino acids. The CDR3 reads CASGTGRGSYGYTF. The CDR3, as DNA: TGTGCCTCCGGAACCGGCAGGGGGTCCTATGGCTACACCTTC.

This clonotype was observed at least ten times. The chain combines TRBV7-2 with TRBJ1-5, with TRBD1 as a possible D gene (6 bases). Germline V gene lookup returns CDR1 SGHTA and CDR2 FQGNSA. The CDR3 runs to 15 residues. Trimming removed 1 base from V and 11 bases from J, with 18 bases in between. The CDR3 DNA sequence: TGTGCCAGCAGCTTAGATGGCGGCAGGGGCAGAGCCCAGCATTTT. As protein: CASSLDGGRGRAQHF.

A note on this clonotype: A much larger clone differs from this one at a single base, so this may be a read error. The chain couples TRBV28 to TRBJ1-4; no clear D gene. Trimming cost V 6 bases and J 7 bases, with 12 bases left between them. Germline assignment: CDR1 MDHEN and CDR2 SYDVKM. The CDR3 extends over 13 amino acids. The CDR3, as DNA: TGTGCCAGCAGGAGGACGTCCCTTGAAAAACTGTTTTTT. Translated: CASRRTSLEKLFF.

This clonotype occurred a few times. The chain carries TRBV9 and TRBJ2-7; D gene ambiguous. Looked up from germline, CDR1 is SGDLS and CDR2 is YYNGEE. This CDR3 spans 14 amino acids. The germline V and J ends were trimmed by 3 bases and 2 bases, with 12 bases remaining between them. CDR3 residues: CASSGPGSPYEQYF. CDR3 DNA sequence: TGTGCCAGCAGCGGACCCGGCAGTCCCTACGAGCAGTACTTC.

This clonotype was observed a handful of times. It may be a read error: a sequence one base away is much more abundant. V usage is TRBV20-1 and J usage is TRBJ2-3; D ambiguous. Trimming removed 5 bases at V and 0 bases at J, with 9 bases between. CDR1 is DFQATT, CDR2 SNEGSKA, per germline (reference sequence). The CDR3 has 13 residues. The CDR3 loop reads CSAGLDSTDTQYF. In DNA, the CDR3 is TGCAGTGCTGGTCTAGATAGCACAGATACGCAGTATTTT.

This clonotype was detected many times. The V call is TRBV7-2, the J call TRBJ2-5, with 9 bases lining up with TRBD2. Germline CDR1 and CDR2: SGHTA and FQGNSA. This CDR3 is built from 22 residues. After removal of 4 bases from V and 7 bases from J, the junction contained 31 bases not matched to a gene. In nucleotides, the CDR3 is TGTGCCAGCAGCTCCGGCGGAAGTGTTTACCTAGCGGGATCGGCCCCGCTGGGGACCCAGTACTTC. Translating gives CASSSGGSVYLAGSAPLGTQYF.

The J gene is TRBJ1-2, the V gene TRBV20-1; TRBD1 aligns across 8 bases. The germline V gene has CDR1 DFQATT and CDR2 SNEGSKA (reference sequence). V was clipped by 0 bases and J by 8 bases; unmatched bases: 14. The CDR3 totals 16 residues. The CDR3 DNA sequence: TGCAGTGCTAGAGATATGACAGGGGCGAGGGCGAGCGGCTACACCTTC. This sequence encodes CSARDMTGARASGYTF.

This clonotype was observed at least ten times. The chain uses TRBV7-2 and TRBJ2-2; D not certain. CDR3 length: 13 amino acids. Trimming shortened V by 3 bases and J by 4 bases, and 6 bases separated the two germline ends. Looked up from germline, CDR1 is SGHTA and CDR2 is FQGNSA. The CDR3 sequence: CASSFGLTGELFF. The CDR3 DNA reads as TGTGCCAGCAGCTTCGGTCTCACCGGGGAGCTGTTTTTT. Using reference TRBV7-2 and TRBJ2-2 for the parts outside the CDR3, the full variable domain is GAGVSQSPSNKVTEKGKDVELRCDPISGHTALYWYRQSLGQGLEFLIYFQGNSAPDKSGLPSDRFSAERTGGSVSTLTIQRTQQEDSAVYLCASSFGLTGELFFGEGSRLTVL.

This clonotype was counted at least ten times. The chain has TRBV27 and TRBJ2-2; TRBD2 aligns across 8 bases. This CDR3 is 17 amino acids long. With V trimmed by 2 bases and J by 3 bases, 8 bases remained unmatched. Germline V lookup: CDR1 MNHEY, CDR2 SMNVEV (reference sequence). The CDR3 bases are TGTGCCAGCAGTTTAGTCGGCGGGGGGCTTCACACCGGGGAGCTGTTTTTT. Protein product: CASSLVGGGLHTGELFF.

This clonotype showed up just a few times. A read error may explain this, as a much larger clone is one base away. The CDR3 reads CAGSLALDNEKLFF. CDR3 DNA: TGTGCCGGCAGTTTAGCGCTGGATAATGAAAAACTGTTTTTT. The chain carries TRBV12-3 or TRBV12-4 and TRBJ1-4; D ambiguous. The CDR3 has 14 residues.

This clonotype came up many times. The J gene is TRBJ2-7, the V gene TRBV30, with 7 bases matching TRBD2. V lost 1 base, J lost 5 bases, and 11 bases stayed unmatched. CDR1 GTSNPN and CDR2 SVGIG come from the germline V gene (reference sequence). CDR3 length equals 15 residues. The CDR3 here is CAWSEGLAAHHEQYF. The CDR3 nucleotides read TGTGCCTGGAGTGAGGGGCTAGCGGCGCACCACGAGCAGTACTTC.

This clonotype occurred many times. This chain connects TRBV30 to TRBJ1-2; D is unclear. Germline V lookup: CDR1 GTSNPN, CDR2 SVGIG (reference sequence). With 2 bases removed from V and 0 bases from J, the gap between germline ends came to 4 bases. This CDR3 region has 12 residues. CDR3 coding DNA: TGTGCCTGGAGTATTACTAACTATGGCTACACCTTC. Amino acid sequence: CAWSITNYGYTF. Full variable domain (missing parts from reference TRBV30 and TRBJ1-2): SQTIHQWPATLVQPVGSPLSLECTVEGTSNPNLYWYRQAAGRGLQLLFYSVGIGQISSEVPQNLSASRPQDRQFILSSKKLLLSDSGFYLCAWSITNYGYTFGSGTRLTVV.